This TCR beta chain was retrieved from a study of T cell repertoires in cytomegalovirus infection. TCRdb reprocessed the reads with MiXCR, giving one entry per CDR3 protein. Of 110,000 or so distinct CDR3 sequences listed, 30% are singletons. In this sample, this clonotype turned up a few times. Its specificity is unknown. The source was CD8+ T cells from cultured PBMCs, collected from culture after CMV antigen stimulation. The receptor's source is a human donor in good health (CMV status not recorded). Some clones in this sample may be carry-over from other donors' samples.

CDR3 bases: TGTGCCAGCAGTACAGGGTTGACCTCCTACAATGAGCAGTTCTTC. It translates to CASSTGLTSYNEQFF. The chain uses TRBV12-3 or TRBV12-4 and TRBJ2-1; TRBD1 might be the D (6 bases). The CDR3 length is 15 residues. The V end lost 5 bases, the J end lost 0 bases, and 11 bases lay between the germline ends.